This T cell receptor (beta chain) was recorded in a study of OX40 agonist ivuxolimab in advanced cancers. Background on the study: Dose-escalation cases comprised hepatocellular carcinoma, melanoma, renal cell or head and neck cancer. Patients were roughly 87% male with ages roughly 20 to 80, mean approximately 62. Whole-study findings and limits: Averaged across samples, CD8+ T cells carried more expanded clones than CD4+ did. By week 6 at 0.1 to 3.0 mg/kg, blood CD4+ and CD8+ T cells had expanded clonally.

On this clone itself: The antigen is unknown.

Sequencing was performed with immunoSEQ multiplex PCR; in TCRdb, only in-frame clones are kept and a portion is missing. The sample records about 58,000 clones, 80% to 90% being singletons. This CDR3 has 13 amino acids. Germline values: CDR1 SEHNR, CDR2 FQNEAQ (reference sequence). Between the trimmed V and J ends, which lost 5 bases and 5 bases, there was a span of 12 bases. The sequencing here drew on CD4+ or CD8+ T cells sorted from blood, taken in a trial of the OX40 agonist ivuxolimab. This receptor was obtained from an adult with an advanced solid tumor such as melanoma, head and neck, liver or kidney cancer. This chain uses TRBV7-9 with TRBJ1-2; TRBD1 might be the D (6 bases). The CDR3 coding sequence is TGTGCCAGCAGCCCTACAGGGATATATGGCTACACCTTC. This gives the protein CASSPTGIYGYTF.